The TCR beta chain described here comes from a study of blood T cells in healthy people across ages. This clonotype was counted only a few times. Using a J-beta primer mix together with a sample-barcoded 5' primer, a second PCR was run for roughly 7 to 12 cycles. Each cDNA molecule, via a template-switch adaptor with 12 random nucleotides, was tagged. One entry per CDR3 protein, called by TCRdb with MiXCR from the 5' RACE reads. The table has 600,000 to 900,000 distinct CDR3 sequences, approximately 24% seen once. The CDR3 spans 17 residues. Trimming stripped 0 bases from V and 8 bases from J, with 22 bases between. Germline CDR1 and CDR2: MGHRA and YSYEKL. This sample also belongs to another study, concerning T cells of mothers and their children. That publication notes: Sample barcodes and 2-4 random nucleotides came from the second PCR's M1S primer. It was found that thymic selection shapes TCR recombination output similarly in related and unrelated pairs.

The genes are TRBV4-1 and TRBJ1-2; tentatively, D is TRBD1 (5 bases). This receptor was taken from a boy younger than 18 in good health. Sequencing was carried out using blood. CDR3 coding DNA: TGCGCCAGCAGCCAAGATCGAGTAGCAGGGATTCCCTTAGGCTACACCTTC. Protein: CASSQDRVAGIPLGYTF.